The 21 T cell receptor beta chains given below trace back to one sample, sequenced in a study of T cell repertoires in cytomegalovirus infection. No antigen has been identified for these receptors. Via MiXCR, TCRdb re-called the reads, giving one row per CDR3 protein. The sample lists 60,000 to 75,000 distinct CDR3 sequences, more than 20% seen once, with 60% to 80% in the top ten. What was sequenced was PBMCs, sequenced either directly or after in vitro stimulation (not recorded which). The origin of the receptors is a human donor in good health (CMV status not recorded). Some clones in this sample may be carry-over from other donors' samples.

This clonotype was found a few times. This sequence joins TRBV5-6 and TRBJ1-5; the D is unclear. V lost 1 base to trimming and J lost 5 bases, with 10 bases between them. CDR1 and CDR2 from the germline V gene are SGHDT and YYEEEE. The CDR3 loop spans 14 amino acids. CDR3 DNA sequence: TGTGCCAGCAGCTTGAAAGGGTACGATCAGCCCCAGCATTTT. It encodes CASSLKGYDQPQHF.

The J gene is TRBJ2-7, the V gene TRBV11-2; D not resolved. The length of the CDR3 is 14 residues. Germline V CDR1 and CDR2: SGHAT, FQNNGV. V dropped 0 bases and J dropped 3 bases, with 9 bases sitting between them. The CDR3 coding sequence is TGTGCCAGCAGCTTAGATAGAACTATCTACGAGCAGTACGTC. Translation gives CASSLDRTIYEQYV.

J is TRBJ1-1 and V is TRBV19, with unresolved D. Trimming removed 10 bases at V and 6 bases at J, with 15 bases between. The CDR3 runs 12 residues. The germline CDR1 and CDR2 sequences are LNHDA and SQIVND (reference sequence). The CDR3 DNA is TGTGCCACAAAAAATCGAATGTCTGAAGCTTTCTTT. It codes for CATKNRMSEAFF.

This clonotype was seen a few times. This rearrangement joins TRBV11-3 to TRBJ2-1; 7 nucleotides match TRBD2. CDR3 size: 15 residues. Germline CDR1 and CDR2: SGHNT and YENEEA. The trim removed 5 bases at V and 4 bases at J, leaving 8 bases unmatched. The chain's CDR3 is CASSPRELGYNEQFF. CDR3 nucleotides: TGTGCCAGCAGCCCGCGGGAGCTAGGGTACAATGAGCAGTTCTTC.

The chain uses TRBV6-1 and TRBJ1-2, with D uncertain. With 6 bases removed from V and 7 bases from J, the gap between germline ends came to 9 bases. The CDR3 is 11 amino acids. The germline V gene encodes CDR1 MNHNS and CDR2 SASEGT. The CDR3 coding sequence is TGTGCCAGCAGATACCCCGGTGGCTACACCTTC. Its protein product is CASRYPGGYTF.

This clonotype showed up many times. V is TRBV12-3 or TRBV12-4 and J is TRBJ1-1, with D possibly TRBD1 on 6 matching bases. Trimming took off 7 bases at V and 0 bases at J, with 15 bases between the two ends. CDR3 size: 15 residues. The chain's CDR3 is CASTQAGQMNTEAFF. The CDR3 DNA reads as TGTGCCAGCACTCAAGCCGGACAGATGAACACTGAAGCTTTCTTT.

The genes are TRBV2 and TRBJ2-3; 8 nucleotides align to TRBD2. This CDR3 is 14 amino acids long. Germline V lookup: CDR1 SNHLY, CDR2 FYNNEI. Unmatched junction bases numbered 5, after V lost 5 bases and J lost 4 bases. CDR3 in amino acids: CASSKSGSADTQYF. In nucleotides, the CDR3 is TGTGCCAGCAGTAAGAGCGGGAGCGCAGATACGCAGTATTTT.

The chain has TRBV4-1 and TRBJ2-2; perhaps TRBD2 as D (5 bases). Per the germline V gene, CDR1 is MGHRA and CDR2 is YSYEKL. This CDR3 contains 15 residues. The V end lost 1 base, the J end lost 4 bases, and 10 bases lay between the germline ends. In DNA form, the CDR3 reads TGCGCCAGCAGCCAAGCCACTAGGGTCACCGGGGAGCTGTTTTTT. Translating gives CASSQATRVTGELFF.

The V and J genes are TRBV19 and TRBJ2-3; tentative D call: TRBD1 (6 bases). The CDR3 covers 16 residues. Germline values: CDR1 LNHDA, CDR2 SQIVND (reference sequence). With 4 bases removed from V and 6 bases from J, the gap between germline ends came to 20 bases. The CDR3 sequence: CASSTGQSPGWDTQYF. In DNA, the CDR3 is TGTGCCAGTAGTACAGGACAGAGCCCTGGTTGGGATACGCAGTATTTT.

This clonotype was recorded a few times. The chain uses TRBV7-9 and TRBJ2-2; 12 nucleotides agree with TRBD1. J lost 6 bases, V lost 5 bases, and 7 bases had no gene match. The CDR3 is 16 residues long. Looked up from germline, CDR1 is SEHNR and CDR2 is FQNEAQ (reference sequence). CDR3 region: CASSQRGTGGPGELFF. As DNA, the CDR3 is TGTGCCAGCAGCCAACGGGGGACAGGGGGCCCCGGGGAGCTGTTTTTT. Using reference TRBV7-9 and TRBJ2-2 for the parts outside the CDR3, the full variable domain is DTGVSQNPRHKITKRGQNVTFRCDPISEHNRLYWYRQTLGQGPEFLTYFQNEAQLEKSRLLSDRFSAERPKGSFSTLEIQRTEQGDSAMYLCASSQRGTGGPGELFFGEGSRLTVL.

This clonotype has a count of ten or more. The V gene is TRBV4-3, the J gene TRBJ1-4, with 7 bases matching TRBD1. The CDR3 sequence is 15 residues long. Germline V gene sequence: CDR1 LGHNA, CDR2 YSLEER. V was clipped by 4 bases and J by 7 bases; unmatched bases: 9. CDR3 bases: TGCGCCAGCAGCCCATCGACAGGGAAGGTTGAAAAACTGTTTTTT. This codes for CASSPSTGKVEKLFF.

The chain links TRBV20-1 to TRBJ2-4; 12 nucleotides match TRBD2. The CDR3 has 22 amino acids. V was clipped by 4 bases and J by 0 bases; unmatched bases: 22. CDR1 is DFQATT and CDR2 is SNEGSKA in the germline V gene (reference sequence). The CDR3 here is CSATRLAGASPAPELAKNIQYF. The CDR3 bases are TGCAGTGCTACCCGACTAGCGGGAGCATCACCCGCACCCGAACTAGCCAAAAACATTCAGTACTTC.

The chain employs TRBV20-1 and TRBJ2-2, with D tentatively TRBD2 (6 bases). Germline lookup yields CDR1 DFQATT and CDR2 SNEGSKA (reference sequence). The CDR3 consists of 17 residues. V was shortened by 3 bases and J by 7 bases, with 24 bases between the two germline ends. The CDR3 DNA sequence: TGCAGTGCTAGCTATTCGTGGGGGAGGCCCTCAATCGGGGAGCTGTTTTTT. This encodes CSASYSWGRPSIGELFF.

J is TRBJ1-1 and V is TRBV5-1, with TRBD1 identical over 7 bases. Germline trimming cut 5 bases from V and 5 bases from J; bases unmatched to any gene: 9. Germline loops: CDR1 SGHRS, CDR2 YFSETQ. This CDR3 is built from 14 residues. This CDR3 is CASRALQGVTEAFF. For the CDR3, the DNA is TGCGCCAGCAGAGCACTCCAGGGGGTTACTGAAGCTTTCTTT.

This clonotype was recorded many times. The CDR3 nucleotides read TGTGCCAGCAGTTTATCGTCAGGGGGACTCTATAATTCACCCCTCCACTTT. Protein: CASSLSSGGLYNSPLHF. V is TRBV27 and J is TRBJ1-6, with TRBD1 identical over 7 bases. There are 17 residues in the CDR3. Per germline, CDR1 MNHEY and CDR2 SMNVEV (reference sequence). V lost 0 bases to trimming and J lost 3 bases; unmatched junction nucleotides: 5.

V usage is TRBV30 and J usage is TRBJ1-2; D call uncertain. The length of the CDR3 is 11 residues. V dropped 3 bases and J dropped 10 bases, with 12 bases sitting between them. The germline V gene encodes CDR1 GTSNPN and CDR2 SVGIG (reference sequence). CDR3: CAWSKGITYTF. DNA of the CDR3: TGTGCCTGGAGCAAGGGAATTACCTACACCTTC.

This clonotype was seen repeatedly, ten times or more. The genes are TRBV7-8 and TRBJ1-5, with D unresolved. The CDR3 is made up of 16 amino acids. The ends were cut back, 0 bases at V and 3 bases at J, with 12 bases in the middle. CDR1 is SGHVS and CDR2 is FQNEAQ in the germline V gene. CDR3 residues: CASSLAGGMFNQPQHF. The CDR3 bases are TGTGCCAGCAGCTTAGCTGGTGGGATGTTCAATCAGCCCCAGCATTTT.

This clonotype was seen a few times. This chain joins TRBV6-2 or TRBV6-3 and TRBJ2-6, with a tentative D call TRBD1 (5 bases). Between the trimmed V and J ends, which lost 6 bases and 4 bases, there was a span of 13 bases. Germline loops: CDR1 MNHEY, CDR2 SVGEGT. The CDR3 is 15 amino acids. The CDR3 sequence: CASRFRASGANVLTF. The CDR3 DNA is TGTGCCAGCAGATTCAGGGCATCGGGGGCCAACGTCCTGACTTTC.

This clonotype was observed a handful of times. The V gene is TRBV9, the J gene TRBJ2-1, with D tentatively TRBD1 (6 bases). V was pared by 4 bases and J by 12 bases, with 20 bases between. The CDR3 length is 14 residues. Germline V CDR1 and CDR2: SGDLS, YYNGEE. CDR3 protein: CASSLRLVSGAQFF. CDR3 in DNA: TGTGCCAGCAGCCTCCGATTGGTGTCAGGGGCGCAGTTCTTC.

The chain joins TRBV6-1 to TRBJ2-7, with 13 bases identical to TRBD2. Unmatched junction bases numbered 7, after V lost 6 bases and J lost 2 bases. The CDR3 consists of 16 residues. In germline, CDR1 is MNHNS, CDR2 SASEGT. In DNA form, the CDR3 reads TGTGCCAGCAGCGGACTAGCGGGAGAGATCCCCTACGAGCAGTACTTC. The encoded protein is CASSGLAGEIPYEQYF.

The chain is built from TRBV10-3 and TRBJ2-1; 10 bases fit TRBD2. V shed 6 bases and J 2 bases; nucleotides not matched to a gene: 1. The CDR3 runs to 14 residues. Germline-derived CDR1 and CDR2 are ENHRY and SYGVKD. The CDR3 sequence is CAIRGTSAYNEQFF. The CDR3 bases are TGTGCCATCAGGGGGACTAGCGCCTACAATGAGCAGTTCTTC.